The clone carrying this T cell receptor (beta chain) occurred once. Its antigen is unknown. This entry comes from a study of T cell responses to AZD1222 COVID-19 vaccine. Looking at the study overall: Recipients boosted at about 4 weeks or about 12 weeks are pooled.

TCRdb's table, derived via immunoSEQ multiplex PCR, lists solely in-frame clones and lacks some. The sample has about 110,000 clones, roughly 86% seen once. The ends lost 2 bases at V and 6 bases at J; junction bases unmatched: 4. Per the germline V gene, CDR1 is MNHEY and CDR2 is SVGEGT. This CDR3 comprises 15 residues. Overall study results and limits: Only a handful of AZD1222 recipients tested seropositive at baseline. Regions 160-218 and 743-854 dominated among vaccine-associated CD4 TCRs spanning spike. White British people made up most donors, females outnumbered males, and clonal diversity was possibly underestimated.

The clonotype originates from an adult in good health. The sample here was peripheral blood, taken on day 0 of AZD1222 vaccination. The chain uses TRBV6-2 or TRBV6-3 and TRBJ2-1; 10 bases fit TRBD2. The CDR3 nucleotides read TGTGCCAGCAGTTACCTCCAGCGGGGGGGCAATGAGCAGTTCTTC. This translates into CASSYLQRGGNEQFF.